The 13 T cell receptor beta chains presented below share a single source sample, sequenced in a study of monozygotic twins with inflammatory bowel disease (dated 2019 in TCRdb). Libraries came from 5' RACE. The run used an Illumina HiSeq 2500. TCRdb reanalyzed the reads, keeping one entry per CDR3 protein sequence and omitting DNA. This sample's table lists 150,000 to 200,000 distinct CDR3 sequences. Clones ranked in the top ten supply about 8% of the sample. Sequences were obtained from blood. All receptors derive from a human donor with ulcerative colitis or Crohn's disease, or a healthy co-twin of an affected twin (not recorded which).

The chain uses TRBV7-2 and TRBJ2-3. This CDR3 is 15 amino acids long. Per the germline V gene, CDR1 is SGHTA and CDR2 is FQGNSA. CDR3 region: CASSRMVYSTDTQYF.

The rearrangement uses TRBV12-3 or TRBV12-4 and TRBJ2-1. This CDR3 has 14 amino acids. CDR3: CASRTGLQRDEQFF.

The V gene is TRBV19, the J gene TRBJ2-1; TCRdb calls TRBD2, which cannot be checked without DNA. The germline CDR1 and CDR2 sequences are LNHDA and SQIVND (reference sequence). The CDR3 length is 18 residues. CDR3 sequence: CASSSVTSGAPPYNEQFF.

The chain employs TRBV7-6 and TRBJ2-2; without DNA, the TCRdb call of TRBD1 cannot be checked. The CDR3 is 15 residues long. CDR1 SGHVS and CDR2 FNYEAQ come from the germline V gene. This CDR3 is CVSSSSGGAPGELFF.

The CDR3 reads CASSLEPHYGYTF. The chain employs TRBV7-2 and TRBJ1-2. Germline CDR1 is SGHTA and CDR2 is FQGNSA. CDR3 length equals 13 residues.

V is TRBV10-3 and J is TRBJ2-3; TCRdb proposes TRBD1, but this gene call is untestable without DNA. CDR1 ENHRY and CDR2 SYGVKD come from the germline V gene. The CDR3 is 16 amino acids. CDR3 amino acids: CAISGVGTGGTDTQYF.

The chain employs TRBV7-2 and TRBJ2-3; TCRdb's D gene call, TRBD2, goes unchecked for lack of DNA. The CDR3 runs 16 residues. The germline gives CDR1 SGHTA, CDR2 FQGNSA. The CDR3 reads CASSLGVAEPTDTQYF.

The V gene is TRBV9, the J gene TRBJ2-3; the TCRdb D gene call, TRBD1, has no DNA to confirm it. The CDR3 totals 15 residues. Looked up from germline, CDR1 is SGDLS and CDR2 is YYNGEE. The CDR3 region is CASSVRQARTDTQYF. The variable domain in full, with the rest retrieved from reference TRBV9 and TRBJ2-3, is DSGVTQTPKHLITATGQRVTLRCSPRSGDLSVYWYQQSLDQGLQFLIQYYNGEERAKGNILERFSAQQFPDLHSELNLSSLELGDSALYFCASSVRQARTDTQYFGPGTRLTVL.

This chain links TRBV11-1 with TRBJ2-1; TCRdb's assignment of TRBD2 cannot be checked, as there is no DNA. This CDR3 contains 18 residues. Germline-derived CDR1 and CDR2 are SGHAT and FQDESV (reference sequence). CDR3 amino acids: CASSLSSGLAGPYNEQFF.

The chain couples TRBV20-1 to TRBJ2-7; TCRdb designates TRBD2, a call that cannot be tested without DNA. CDR1 DFQATT and CDR2 SNEGSKA come from the germline V gene (reference sequence). CDR3 size: 15 residues. CDR3 region: CSAPGTSGRRSEQYF.

The chain has TRBV5-6 and TRBJ2-5; the TCRdb D gene call, TRBD2, has no DNA to confirm it. The CDR3 has 13 amino acids. Germline V gives CDR1 SGHDT, CDR2 YYEEEE. CDR3 sequence: CASSSLRAETQYF.

CDR3 loop: CASSLALNEQFF. The gene calls are TRBV7-2 and TRBJ2-1. The length of the CDR3 is 12 residues. Germline CDR1 is SGHTA and CDR2 is FQGNSA.

The gene calls are TRBV10-2 and TRBJ1-6; no DNA is available, so the TRBD1 call from TCRdb remains unchecked. The CDR3 runs 14 residues. The germline V gene has CDR1 WSHSY and CDR2 SAAADI. CDR3 sequence reads: CASSGGQANSPLHF.